A single sample gave rise to the 30 T cell receptor beta chains below, sequenced in a study of shared clonotypes between healthy human individuals. TCRdb's table, derived via immunoSEQ multiplex PCR, lists solely in-frame clones and lacks some. The sample has approximately 720,000 clones, about 91% seen once. Selected positively for CCR7 and CD45RO-negative, naive CD8 cells excluded terminally differentiated effector memory CD45RA+ cells. The sample comprised naive CD8+ T cells sorted from blood. The receptors stem from a man aged 30 to 39 in good health.

V gene TRBV7-8 combines with J gene TRBJ2-2; 9 bases fit TRBD2. J gave up 5 bases and V 0 bases, and 4 bases lay outside the gene matches. Per the germline V gene, CDR1 is SGHVS and CDR2 is FQNEAQ. CDR3 size: 16 residues. The CDR3: CASSLATSGSTGELFF. CDR3 DNA: TGTGCCAGCAGCTTAGCAACTAGCGGGTCTACCGGGGAGCTGTTTTTT.

The CDR3: CASSLWDRLSYEQYF. The CDR3 region has the DNA TGTGCCAGCAGTTTATGGGACCGACTCTCCTACGAGCAGTACTTC. This chain connects TRBV28 to TRBJ2-7; D gene uncertain. Trimming removed 0 bases from V and 0 bases from J, with 9 bases in between. CDR3 length equals 15 residues. Germline CDR1 is MDHEN and CDR2 is SYDVKM.

This chain links TRBV7-9 with TRBJ1-4; a possible D gene is TRBD1 (5 bases). V gave up 5 bases and J gave up 8 bases, with 21 bases separating them. The germline CDR1 and CDR2 sequences are SEHNR and FQNEAQ (reference sequence). The CDR3 extends over 16 amino acids. The DNA for the CDR3 is TGTGCCAGCAGCGAAACGAAGGGGACCTTTTGGGAAAAACTGTTTTTT. Protein product: CASSETKGTFWEKLFF.

V usage is TRBV2 and J usage is TRBJ1-5, with 10 bases fitting TRBD1. The CDR3 runs to 14 residues. V lost 6 bases, J lost 3 bases, and 2 bases stayed unmatched. Germline loops: CDR1 SNHLY, CDR2 FYNNEI. CDR3 region: CASRGQGFNQPQHF. CDR3 nucleotide sequence: TGTGCCAGCAGGGGACAGGGGTTCAATCAGCCCCAGCATTTT.

This clone was counted between two and nine times. The same CDR3 can be traced to other DNA sequences in this sample. V and J are TRBV27 and TRBJ2-7; a weak D match, TRBD2 (5 bases). From germline, CDR1 is MNHEY and CDR2 SMNVEV (reference sequence). This CDR3 has 14 residues. Trimming shortened V by 4 bases and J by 0 bases, and 10 bases separated the two germline ends. Here the CDR3 reads CASSSTGSSYEQYF. The CDR3 coding sequence is TGTGCCAGCAGTTCGACGGGGAGCTCCTACGAGCAGTACTTC.

This clone came up once. This CDR3 is also generated by other DNA sequences in the sample. V and J are TRBV15 and TRBJ1-5, with D perhaps matching TRBD1 (5 bases). The V and J ends lost 0 bases and 7 bases respectively, with 13 bases between them. Germline values: CDR1 LNHNV, CDR2 YYDKDF (reference sequence). The length of the CDR3 is 15 residues. CDR3: CATSRDRGGGQPQHF. Written as DNA, the CDR3 is TGTGCCACCAGCAGAGATCGTGGTGGGGGACAGCCCCAGCATTTT.

The chain couples TRBV7-9 to TRBJ2-3; 9 nucleotides align to TRBD2. Germline CDR1 SEHNR, CDR2 FQNEAQ (reference sequence). This CDR3 is 15 amino acids long. V shed 3 bases, J shed 1 base, and the junction held 2 bases outside the gene matches. This CDR3 is CASSFGGRGTDTQYF. The CDR3 nucleotides are TGTGCCAGCAGCTTTGGCGGGAGGGGCACAGATACGCAGTATTTT.

This rearrangement joins TRBV5-6 to TRBJ2-7, with TRBD2 matching 9 bases. This CDR3 has 15 amino acids. Germline CDR1 and CDR2: SGHDT and YYEEEE. V shed 0 bases and J 3 bases; nucleotides not matched to a gene: 4. DNA of the CDR3: TGTGCCAGCAGCTTGGCGCTAGCGGGGATCTACGAGCAGTACTTC. Amino acids: CASSLALAGIYEQYF.

This clone was recorded only once. The chain has TRBV7-9 and TRBJ2-6, with D possibly TRBD1 on 5 matching bases. The CDR3 consists of 17 residues. The germline gives CDR1 SEHNR, CDR2 FQNEAQ (reference sequence). V was cut by 3 bases and J by 0 bases, with 12 bases left in between. CDR3 DNA sequence: TGTGCCAGCAGCTTGACAGATTTAGACTCTGGGGCCAACGTCCTGACTTTC. Its protein is CASSLTDLDSGANVLTF.

The rearrangement links TRBV11-3 to TRBJ2-1; D is perhaps TRBD2 (6 bases). CDR1 and CDR2 (germline): SGHNT, YENEEA. V gave up 0 bases and J gave up 7 bases, with 10 bases separating them. This CDR3 comprises 14 residues. CDR3 nucleotides: TGTGCCAGCAGCTTAGATCCAGGGAGGAATGAGCAGTTCTTC. Translating gives CASSLDPGRNEQFF.

This chain uses TRBV7-3 with TRBJ2-1; weak D call: TRBD1 (6 bases). V lost 2 bases and J 3 bases, leaving 11 bases between the germline ends. The length of the CDR3 is 15 residues. CDR1 is SGHTA, CDR2 FQGTGA, per germline. The DNA of the CDR3 is TGTGCCAGCAGCTTATATGCAGGGGTCTACAATGAGCAGTTCTTC. Amino acid sequence: CASSLYAGVYNEQFF.

The V and J genes are TRBV2 and TRBJ2-7, with 7 bases lining up with TRBD2. Germline V lookup: CDR1 SNHLY, CDR2 FYNNEI. V gave up 4 bases and J gave up 4 bases; unmatched junction bases: 16. This CDR3 spans 17 amino acids. The CDR3 loop reads CASSVETSSILTYEQYF. CDR3 nucleotides: TGTGCCAGCAGTGTTGAGACTAGCTCCATTTTGACTTACGAGCAGTACTTC.

The genes are TRBV5-1 and TRBJ2-7; 14 bases are shared with TRBD2. Losses at the gene ends were 4 bases for V and 4 bases for J; bases not matched to a gene: 10. The CDR3 has 17 residues. Germline-derived CDR1 and CDR2 are SGHRS and YFSETQ. Here the CDR3 DNA reads TGCGCCAGCAGCGCAGTGACTAGCGGGAGGGCCATTTACGAGCAGTACTTC. Protein: CASSAVTSGRAIYEQYF.

The rearrangement links TRBV28 to TRBJ2-5, with 9 bases identical to TRBD1. Germline trimming cut 5 bases from V and 4 bases from J; bases unmatched to any gene: 14. Germline V CDR1 and CDR2: MDHEN, SYDVKM. The CDR3 runs to 17 residues. The CDR3, as DNA: TGTGCCAGCAGTCTGGAATCCGGGACAGGGACGGGAGAGACCCAGTACTTC. Translating gives CASSLESGTGTGETQYF.

The chain has TRBV7-8 and TRBJ2-3; tentatively, D is TRBD1 (7 bases). Trimming took off 5 bases at V and 2 bases at J, with 14 bases between the two ends. The CDR3 totals 15 residues. The germline CDR1 and CDR2 sequences are SGHVS and FQNEAQ. CDR3 protein: CASSPRGDVTDTQYF. In nucleotides, the CDR3 is TGTGCCAGCAGCCCCAGGGGGGACGTCACAGATACGCAGTATTTT. Based on the CDR3 plus reference TRBV7-8 and TRBJ2-3, the full variable domain is GAGVSQSPRYKVAKRGQDVALRCDPISGHVSLFWYQQALGQGPEFLTYFQNEAQLDKSGLPSDRFFAERPEGSVSTLKIQRTQQEDSAVYLCASSPRGDVTDTQYFGPGTRLTVL.

The chain employs TRBV6-1 and TRBJ2-7; TRBD2 aligns across 9 bases. The junction had 5 bases not matched to a gene; V was cut back by 2 bases and J by 3 bases. Germline CDR1 and CDR2: MNHNS and SASEGT. The CDR3 is 15 residues long. CDR3 coding DNA: TGTGCCAGCAGTGAACTAGCGGGACCAAACTACGAGCAGTACTTC. This sequence encodes CASSELAGPNYEQYF.

This chain uses TRBV27 with TRBJ2-2, with no clear D. Germline-derived CDR1 and CDR2 are MNHEY and SMNVEV (reference sequence). This CDR3 contains 12 residues. V was clipped by 8 bases and J by 6 bases, with 10 bases between them. The CDR3 is CASGDGPGELFF. CDR3 nucleotide sequence: TGTGCCAGCGGGGATGGGCCCGGGGAGCTGTTTTTT.

The gene calls are TRBV6-1 and TRBJ1-5, with a weak D call TRBD1 (6 bases). Germline V lookup: CDR1 MNHNS, CDR2 SASEGT. V was trimmed by 7 bases and J by 4 bases, leaving 17 bases between them. The CDR3 sequence is 15 residues long. The CDR3 here is CASKEGGTGNQPQHF. For the CDR3, the DNA is TGTGCCAGCAAAGAGGGGGGGACGGGAAATCAGCCCCAGCATTTT.

The chain links TRBV28 to TRBJ2-5; D is perhaps TRBD1 or TRBD2 (5 bases each). This CDR3 contains 15 residues. CDR1 and CDR2 from the germline V gene are MDHEN and SYDVKM. Trimming removed 5 bases at V and 3 bases at J, with 16 bases between. CDR3 sequence reads: CASSQRHGAKETQYF. CDR3 DNA sequence: TGTGCCAGCAGTCAAAGGCACGGGGCCAAAGAGACCCAGTACTTC.

The gene calls are TRBV7-9 and TRBJ1-2; 9 bases line up with TRBD1. The V gene end was trimmed by 4 bases and the J gene end by 6 bases; junction bases not matched to a gene: 12. CDR1 is SEHNR and CDR2 is FQNEAQ in the germline V gene (reference sequence). The CDR3 contains 16 residues. CDR3 nucleotides: TGTGCCAGCAGCTCCGCCGGGACAGGGTTTCCCGATGGCTACACCTTC. Protein sequence: CASSSAGTGFPDGYTF.

The chain joins TRBV9 to TRBJ2-5, with a tentative D call TRBD1 (6 bases). Trimming pared 3 bases from V and 1 base from J, leaving 22 bases between. From germline, CDR1 is SGDLS and CDR2 YYNGEE. This CDR3 contains 18 residues. The CDR3, as DNA: TGTGCCAGCAGCGAGGCGTCCTTCTACAGGGCAGGCCAAGAGACCCAGTACTTC. Amino acids: CASSEASFYRAGQETQYF.

The rearrangement joins TRBV29-1 to TRBJ2-7; 8 nucleotides match TRBD1. The V and J ends lost 5 bases and 4 bases, in that order; junction bases with no gene match: 7. CDR3 length: 13 amino acids. The germline CDR1 and CDR2 sequences are SQVTM and ANQGSEA. The CDR3 DNA is TGCAGCGTTTATTGGACAGGGAAGTACGAGCAGTACTTC. Its protein is CSVYWTGKYEQYF.

The chain recombines TRBV7-2 with TRBJ2-7; D unresolved. This CDR3 contains 13 residues. Germline values: CDR1 SGHTA, CDR2 FQGNSA. Trimming pared 5 bases from V and 1 base from J, leaving 9 bases between. CDR3 nucleotides: TGTGCCAGCAGCCAAGACGGATCCTACGAGCAGTACTTC. This codes for CASSQDGSYEQYF.

V is TRBV7-9 and J is TRBJ2-7; no reliable D call. CDR1 and CDR2 from the germline V gene are SEHNR and FQNEAQ (reference sequence). CDR3 length: 13 amino acids. V lost 1 base to trimming and J lost 3 bases, with 7 bases between them. CDR3 coding DNA: TGTGCCAGCAGCTTAGGTGGCATCTACGAGCAGTACTTC. Translated, it gives CASSLGGIYEQYF. Full variable domain (outside the CDR3, taken from reference TRBV7-9 and TRBJ2-7): DTGVSQNPRHKITKRGQNVTFRCDPISEHNRLYWYRQTLGQGPEFLTYFQNEAQLEKSRLLSDRFSAERPKGSFSTLEIQRTEQGDSAMYLCASSLGGIYEQYFGPGTRLTVT.

The chain recombines TRBV10-3 with TRBJ1-5, with D hard to call. Trimming stripped 3 bases from V and 3 bases from J, with 6 bases between. Germline CDR1 is ENHRY and CDR2 is SYGVKD. This CDR3 has 13 residues. CDR3 in amino acids: CAISDGINQPQHF. The CDR3 region has the DNA TGTGCCATCAGTGACGGGATCAATCAGCCCCAGCATTTT.

The chain combines TRBV12-5 with TRBJ2-2, with 9 bases lining up with TRBD2. Germline CDR1 LGHNT, CDR2 FRNRAP. The CDR3 consists of 16 residues. With 5 bases clipped from V and 2 bases from J, the junction kept 6 bases outside the gene matches. The CDR3 nucleotides read TGTGCTAGTGGTACCGGACTAGCGCCTAACACCGGGGAGCTGTTTTTT. Translated: CASGTGLAPNTGELFF.

This chain connects TRBV15 to TRBJ2-1; D may be TRBD1 (5 bases). Trimming left V 6 bases short and J 9 bases short, with 18 bases between. Germline V gene lookup returns CDR1 LNHNV and CDR2 YYDKDF (reference sequence). The CDR3 covers 14 residues. CDR3 nucleotide sequence: TGTGCCACCAGGCTGCAGGTGGGGCTCAGTGAGCAGTTCTTC. Protein: CATRLQVGLSEQFF.

The chain recombines TRBV27 with TRBJ2-7; no reliable D call. CDR1 is MNHEY and CDR2 is SMNVEV in the germline V gene (reference sequence). CDR3 length equals 13 residues. Trimming cost V 8 bases and J 1 base, with 12 bases left between them. The CDR3 sequence is CASAFGASYEQYF. The CDR3 nucleotides read TGTGCCAGCGCGTTTGGCGCTTCCTACGAGCAGTACTTC.

The gene calls are TRBV7-9 and TRBJ1-2, with a possible D match to TRBD1 (6 bases). This CDR3 comprises 15 residues. The V gene lost 1 base and the J gene lost 4 bases, with 13 bases spanning the gap. Germline assignment: CDR1 SEHNR and CDR2 FQNEAQ (reference sequence). The CDR3 is CASSLVGGPGYGYTF. In DNA, the CDR3 is TGTGCCAGCAGCTTAGTTGGGGGGCCTGGCTATGGCTACACCTTC.

The rearrangement links TRBV27 to TRBJ2-2; D is undetermined. The ends were cut back, 9 bases at V and 4 bases at J, with 6 bases in the middle. Germline V CDR1 and CDR2: MNHEY, SMNVEV (reference sequence). The CDR3 is 11 residues long. The CDR3 bases are TGTGCCAGTAAGAGCACCGGGGAGCTGTTTTTT. Translated: CASKSTGELFF.